The rows below give T cell receptor beta chains drawn from one sample of a study of cytomegalovirus exposure and HLA in healthy donors. Only in-frame clones appear in the TCRdb table, and some are missing; sequencing was by immunoSEQ multiplex PCR. The sample lists roughly 140,000 clones; approximately 80% were seen once. Sequencing input: PBMCs. These receptors were taken from a male donor in good health and CMV-seronegative. Each CDR3 is given with its conserved first and last residue. A D gene is named only where the DNA matches it firmly. Where a row states a size, it is once, few, many or the class of an expanded clone; other rows omit it.

D gene | clone size | J gene | V gene | CDR3 DNA | CDR3 protein
TRBD2 | . | TRBJ2-3 | TRBV5-1 | TGCGCCAGCCACCAGCTCGGGGGGGGTGGCACAGATACGCAGTATTTT | CASHQLGGGGTDTQYF
TRBD2 | once | TRBJ2-1 | TRBV2 | TGTGCCAGCAGTTCCCCTAGCGGGGGTCGTTACAATGAGCAGTTCTTC | CASSSPSGGRYNEQFF
. | . | TRBJ2-3 | TRBV29-1 | TGCAGCGCTGAAACAGGGATGAACGCAGATACGCAGTATTTT | CSAETGMNADTQYF
. | few | TRBJ2-7 | TRBV5-4 | TGTGCCAGCAGCTCCAGGGATTCCGGGCCAATCTACGAGCAGTACTTC | CASSSRDSGPIYEQYF
. | . | TRBJ2-5 | TRBV4-3 | TGCGCCAGCAGCCGAAGGGGTAGTAAAGAGACCCAGTACTTC | CASSRRGSKETQYF
. | . | TRBJ1-1 | TRBV19 | TGTGCCAGCCGGGCCCTCCAGGGTGAAGCTTTCTTT | CASRALQGEAFF
. | . | TRBJ2-3 | TRBV7-3 | TGTGCCAGCAGCTTCAATACAGGTGGAGATACGCAGTATTTT | CASSFNTGGDTQYF
TRBD2 | . | TRBJ2-3 | TRBV27 | TGTGCCAGCACGAAGTTTGGCGGGGGGGCGAGGGATACGCAGTATTTT | CASTKFGGGARDTQYF
. | . | TRBJ1-4 | TRBV27 | TGTGCCAGCAGTTCCCCGGGCGGAGGTAATGAAAAACTGTTTTTT | CASSSPGGGNEKLFF
. | . | TRBJ2-2 | TRBV28 | TGTGCCAGCAGTTTAGGCAGGGCCGGGGAGCTGTTTTTT | CASSLGRAGELFF
. | . | TRBJ1-1 | TRBV4-1 | TGCGCCAGCAGCCAACAACCGGACTCGGAAGCTTTCTTT | CASSQQPDSEAFF
. | . | TRBJ1-3 | TRBV4-1 | TGCGCCAGCAGCCAAGTAGGAGGGTTCGGAAACACCATATATTTT | CASSQVGGFGNTIYF
TRBD1 | . | TRBJ2-2 | TRBV9 | TGTGCCAGCAGCGGGGGGGACAGGGCAACCGGGGAGCTGTTTTTT | CASSGGDRATGELFF
TRBD1 | . | TRBJ1-5 | TRBV30 | TGTGCCTGGGCGGGACAGTATGGTCAGCCCCAGCATTTT | CAWAGQYGQPQHF
. | . | TRBJ1-6 | TRBV28 | TGTGCCAGCAGTCTTCCAGGACAGACCTATAATTCACCCCTCCACTTT | CASSLPGQTYNSPLHF
TRBD2 | . | TRBJ2-7 | TRBV28 | TGTGCCAGCATCCACGGAGGCGGGGGGGGCCGCGAGCAGTACTTC | CASIHGGGGGREQYF
TRBD1 | . | TRBJ1-6 | TRBV5-4 | TGTGCCAGCAGCCGGACAGGGCAAGGATCACCCCTCCACTTT | CASSRTGQGSPLHF
TRBD1 | . | TRBJ2-7 | TRBV28 | TGTGCCAGCAGTATCTACAGGGGCCTCTCCTACGAGCAGTACTTC | CASSIYRGLSYEQYF
. | . | TRBJ1-4 | TRBV30 | TGTGCCTGGAGCGAGGCGGGGCGTGATGAAAAACTGTTTTTT | CAWSEAGRDEKLFF
TRBD1 | . | TRBJ2-7 | TRBV6-5 | TGTGCCAGCAGCTCGGGACAGGGGGCACAGCAGTACTTC | CASSSGQGAQQYF
. | once | TRBJ2-2 | TRBV28 | TGTGCCAGCAGGTTGACAGGACGACAGAACACCGGGGAGCTGTTTTTT | CASRLTGRQNTGELFF
. | . | TRBJ1-3 | TRBV6-5 | TGTGCCAGCGGCGCAGGGTCTAATGGAAACACCATATATTTT | CASGAGSNGNTIYF
. | . | TRBJ2-1 | TRBV7-2 | TGTGCCAGCAGCTTGACTAGCAATGAGCAGTTCTTC | CASSLTSNEQFF
. | . | TRBJ2-7 | TRBV5-1 | TGCGCCAGCAGCTTGGGCGGAGAGGACAAGCAGTACTTC | CASSLGGEDKQYF
TRBD1 | . | TRBJ1-1 | TRBV7-9 | TGTGCCAGCAGCTTATCTACGGGACAGGGGTACACTGAAGCTTTCTTT | CASSLSTGQGYTEAFF
. | . | TRBJ1-3 | TRBV11-2 | TGTGCCAGCAGCACTATACAGGAACCCGCTGGAAACACCATATATTTT | CASSTIQEPAGNTIYF
. | . | TRBJ2-7 | TRBV6-5 | TGTGCCAGCAGTTGGAGCCGGGACAAGGGCGAGCAGTACTTC | CASSWSRDKGEQYF
TRBD1 | . | TRBJ1-6 | TRBV4-1 | TGCGCCAGCAGCCTTGACAGGGGAAGATCGGAGAATTCACCCCTCCACTTT | CASSLDRGRSENSPLHF
. | . | TRBJ1-2 | TRBV29-1 | TGCAGCGTTGAAGGGGAGGGTTTGGGCGGCTACACCTTC | CSVEGEGLGGYTF
. | . | TRBJ1-1 | TRBV4-3 | TGCGCCAGCAGCCAAGGGGCCAGGAAAACTGAAGCTTTCTTT | CASSQGARKTEAFF
TRBD2 | few | TRBJ2-7 | TRBV5-1 | TGCGCCAGCAGCTTGGGCGGACTAGCCAACGAGCAGTACTTC | CASSLGGLANEQYF
. | . | TRBJ2-7 | TRBV7-9 | TGTGCCAGCAGCCAACAGGGGGGGGACGTGGACGAGCAGTACTTC | CASSQQGGDVDEQYF
. | . | TRBJ1-1 | TRBV6-5 | TGTGCCAGCAGCCGACAGGTGGGCAGGACTGAAGCTTTCTTT | CASSRQVGRTEAFF
TRBD2 | . | TRBJ2-1 | TRBV9 | TGTGCCAGCTCCCCCGCTGGGAGGGTAGTCAATGAGCAGTTCTTC | CASSPAGRVVNEQFF
. | . | TRBJ1-2 | TRBV30 | TGTGCCTGGAGTGTCTCCCTCGGGGGCTACACCTTC | CAWSVSLGGYTF
. | once | TRBJ2-3 | TRBV30 | TGTGCCTGGGCCGGGACTCACGGGTACACGCAGTATTTT | CAWAGTHGYTQYF
. | . | TRBJ1-1 | TRBV7-3 | TGTGCCAGCAGCTCTAGCAGCACTTTGAACACTGAAGCTTTCTTT | CASSSSSTLNTEAFF
. | . | TRBJ2-2 | TRBV6-6 | TGTGCCAGCAGCCCCCCCAGGGACTCCACCGGGGAGCTGTTTTTT | CASSPPRDSTGELFF
TRBD1 | . | TRBJ1-4 | TRBV28 | TGTGCCAGCAGTTCCTCGACAGGGGGCATTGAAAAACTGTTTTTT | CASSSSTGGIEKLFF
. | . | TRBJ2-2 | TRBV4-2 | TGTGCCAGCAGCCAAGATCTGGGCCCGGGGACCGGGGAGCTGTTTTTT | CASSQDLGPGTGELFF
. | . | TRBJ1-2 | TRBV7-8 | TGTGCCAGCAGCTTAGACACCTCTAACTATGGCTACACCTTC | CASSLDTSNYGYTF
. | . | TRBJ1-2 | TRBV7-9 | TGTTCCAGCAGCTGGGCCGTCAGGGATGGCTACACCTTC | CSSSWAVRDGYTF
TRBD1 | . | TRBJ2-2 | TRBV19 | TGTGCCAGTAGGGCAAGTGGGGACAGGGGTTACACCGGGGAGCTGTTTTTT | CASRASGDRGYTGELFF
TRBD2 | . | TRBJ2-7 | TRBV5-6 | TGTGCCTCGAACCACCGGGGACTAGTGAACTCCGAGCAGTACTTC | CASNHRGLVNSEQYF
TRBD2 | . | TRBJ2-7 | TRBV11-2 | TGTGCCAGCAGACCTGAGCGGGGACCTTACGGCGAGCAGTACTTC | CASRPERGPYGEQYF
. | . | TRBJ2-1 | TRBV28 | TGTGCAAGCGATACGCCCCTTAGCTCCTACAATGAGCAGTTCTTC | CASDTPLSSYNEQFF